This record covers a single T cell receptor beta chain. Its specificity is unknown. From germline, CDR1 is SGHRS and CDR2 YFSETQ. The length of the CDR3 is 14 residues. Trimming at V came to 5 bases and at J to 11 bases, leaving 10 bases not matched to a gene. This sample is drawn from a study of CD8 T cells in ankylosing spondylitis. Study-level points and caveats: Seven to nine highly homologous variants formed a TCR beta motif that appeared characteristic of ankylosing spondylitis blood. Prior work had noted some motif variants in reactive arthritis blood and synovial fluid. Disease-linked clones reportedly concentrated significantly in matched ankylosing spondylitis synovial fluid. Peripheral blood samples showed relatively rare disease-linked clones, and these clones were CD8+.

MiXCR, run by TCRdb on the 5' RACE reads, gives a single entry per CDR3 protein. This table holds 800,000 to 900,000 distinct CDR3 sequences, 12% found once. The J gene is TRBJ1-6, the V gene TRBV5-1, with 7 bases that match TRBD1. The clonotype was recovered from a male donor with ankylosing spondylitis. Specimen: blood, either unsorted or a sorted T cell fraction (not recorded which). In DNA form, the CDR3 reads TGCGCCAGCAGGGCCACAGGGGCAGATACACCCCTCCACTTT. Amino acid sequence: CASRATGADTPLHF.